Listed below are T cell receptor beta chains from one sample, sequenced in a study of T cell repertoires in cytomegalovirus infection. TCRdb re-derived calls from the reads in MiXCR, one entry per CDR3 protein. The table shows more than 400,000 distinct CDR3 sequences, with more than 25% occurring only once. Source material: PBMCs. The receptors originated from a human donor in good health (CMV status not recorded). Some clones in this sample may be carry-over from other donors' samples. Each CDR3 is given with its conserved first and last residue. The D gene is left open where the match is weak. A clone size is listed for some rows: how often the clone was seen (once, few, many), or a class if it is expanded.

clone_size d_call j_call v_call cdr3_aa cdr3_nt
few NA TRBJ1-6 TRBV2 CASSGGRPLHF TGTGCCAGCAGCGGAGGTCGACCCCTCCACTTT
many TRBD1 TRBJ1-1 TRBV12-3/TRBV12-4 CASSQGGTEAFF TGTGCCAGCAGTCAGGGGGGGACTGAAGCTTTCTTT
NA NA TRBJ1-1 TRBV10-3 CAIKGQNTEAFF TGTGCCATCAAAGGACAGAACACTGAAGCTTTCTTT
NA NA TRBJ2-1 TRBV4-2 CASSQVLVDEQFF TGTGCCAGCAGCCAAGTCCTAGTCGATGAGCAGTTCTTC
few NA TRBJ2-1 TRBV7-2 CATSGLANYNEQFF TGTGCCACCTCGGGGCTAGCGAACTACAATGAGCAGTTCTTC
few NA TRBJ2-1 TRBV10-3 CAISDRGRIYNEQFF TGTGCCATCAGTGACAGGGGGAGGATCTACAATGAGCAGTTCTTC
few NA TRBJ2-7 TRBV20-1 CSAHGDVGYEQYF TGCAGTGCCCACGGGGACGTGGGCTACGAGCAGTACTTC
NA TRBD1 TRBJ1-1 TRBV18 CASSPPTGTYTEAFF TGTGCCAGCTCACCGCCGACAGGGACCTACACTGAAGCTTTCTTT
many NA TRBJ2-1 TRBV7-6 CASSLAYLGGEQFF TGTGCCAGCAGCTTAGCTTACTTGGGGGGCGAGCAGTTCTTC
few TRBD1 TRBJ2-1 TRBV7-8 CASSLGAGQGHNEQFF TGTGCCAGCAGCTTGGGAGCGGGACAGGGGCACAATGAGCAGTTCTTC
NA TRBD2 TRBJ2-1 TRBV5-1 CASVPTAGGPWEQFF TGCGCCAGCGTTCCCACGGCGGGAGGGCCGTGGGAGCAGTTCTTC
NA NA TRBJ1-4 TRBV18 CASSPLGSNTEKLFF TGTGCCAGCTCACCGCTAGGAAGTAATACTGAAAAACTGTTTTTT
many NA TRBJ1-5 TRBV7-2 CASSLYQQPQHF TGTGCCAGCAGCTTATATCAGCAGCCCCAGCATTTT
NA TRBD1 TRBJ2-2 TRBV4-1 CASSQPGGSSTGELFF TGCGCCAGCAGCCAACCAGGGGGATCGAGCACCGGGGAGCTGTTTTTT
NA TRBD2 TRBJ2-3 TRBV2 CASKTSGSWTDTQYF TGTGCCAGCAAAACTAGCGGGAGTTGGACAGATACGCAGTATTTT
many NA TRBJ2-2 TRBV7-2 CASSTSWTSRTGELFF TGTGCCAGCAGCACATCCTGGACCAGTCGGACCGGGGAGCTGTTTTTT
NA NA TRBJ2-3 TRBV6-1 CASSEEWYTQYF TGTGCCAGCAGTGAAGAATGGTATACGCAGTATTTT
NA NA TRBJ2-1 TRBV6-2/TRBV6-3 CASSPSRGFLNEQFF TGTGCCAGCAGTCCTTCCCGGGGGTTCCTAAATGAGCAGTTCTTC
few TRBD1 TRBJ1-1 TRBV7-3 CASSSDRGGEAFF TGTGCCAGCAGCTCTGACAGGGGCGGTGAAGCTTTCTTT
few TRBD1 TRBJ1-5 TRBV12-3/TRBV12-4 CASNPTGGGQPQHF TGTGCCAGCAACCCTACAGGGGGCGGCCAGCCCCAGCATTTT
many NA TRBJ1-5 TRBV7-2 CASSPRGASPQPQHF TGTGCCAGCAGCCCCCGCGGCGCGTCCCCGCAGCCCCAGCATTTT
many TRBD2 TRBJ2-1 TRBV7-9 CASSLGGSGRPQFF TGTGCCAGCAGCTTGGGGGGGTCAGGTAGGCCGCAGTTCTTC
many TRBD1 TRBJ1-2 TRBV7-2 CASSLTTGTLGYTF TGTGCCAGCAGCTTAACGACAGGGACGCTTGGCTACACCTTC
once NA TRBJ1-1 TRBV4-2 CASSQRGGMGTEAFF TGTGCCAGCAGCCAAAGAGGTGGGATGGGAACTGAAGCTTTCTTT
many NA TRBJ1-4 TRBV7-2 CASSPRALEKLFF TGTGCCAGCAGCCCACGGGCCCTTGAAAAACTGTTTTTT
few TRBD2 TRBJ2-1 TRBV5-1 CASTSLGGRSSYNEQFF TGCGCCAGCACCTCATTAGGCGGGAGGAGCTCCTACAATGAGCAGTTCTTC
once TRBD2 TRBJ2-1 TRBV9 CASSTTGGEYNEQFF TGTGCCAGCAGCACAACCGGGGGGGAATACAATGAGCAGTTCTTC
many NA TRBJ2-2 TRBV7-8 CASSLFRPTGELFF TGTGCCAGCAGCTTATTTAGGCCGACCGGGGAGCTGTTTTTT
many TRBD2 TRBJ2-1 TRBV7-9 CASSFSGRFGEQFF TGTGCCAGCAGCTTCAGCGGGAGATTCGGTGAGCAGTTCTTC
NA TRBD2 TRBJ2-4 TRBV4-1 CASSQDGTSGITDIQYF TGCGCCAGCAGCCAAGACGGGACTAGCGGGATAACAGACATTCAGTACTTC
NA NA TRBJ2-1 TRBV14 CASRPNGKVDNEQFF TGTGCCAGCAGACCCAACGGGAAAGTGGACAATGAGCAGTTCTTC
NA NA TRBJ1-2 TRBV28 CASSLLGLGVDNYGYTF TGTGCCAGCAGTTTATTAGGTCTGGGGGTCGATAACTATGGCTACACCTTC
NA NA TRBJ2-1 TRBV5-1 CASSLWDPTNNEQFF TGCGCCAGCAGCTTGTGGGACCCTACCAACAATGAGCAGTTCTTC
NA TRBD1 TRBJ1-2 TRBV11-3 CASSYGTGNINGYTF TGTGCCAGCAGCTACGGGACAGGGAATATCAATGGCTACACCTTC
many NA TRBJ2-2 TRBV7-6 CASSRGNTGELFF TGTGCCAGCAGCAGGGGGAACACCGGGGAGCTGTTTTTT
many NA TRBJ1-2 TRBV7-2 CASSLGRVGGYTF TGTGCCAGCAGCTTAGGCAGGGTGGGTGGCTACACCTTC
few NA TRBJ2-2 TRBV7-8 CASSPRVSNSGELFF TGTGCCAGCAGCCCTAGAGTGTCAAACAGCGGGGAGCTGTTTTTT
few NA TRBJ2-4 TRBV7-9 CASSPGDWGPDRYIQYF TGTGCCAGCAGCCCGGGTGACTGGGGTCCCGATCGATACATTCAGTACTTC
NA NA TRBJ2-7 TRBV4-3 CASSQEGSSSYEQYF TGCGCCAGCAGCCAAGAGGGCAGTAGCTCCTACGAGCAGTACTTC
many NA TRBJ1-5 TRBV7-2 CASSLYRAEDQPQHF TGTGCCAGCAGCTTATACAGGGCGGAGGATCAGCCCCAGCATTTT
few NA TRBJ1-1 TRBV30 CAWSVAGRYAEAFF TGTGCCTGGAGTGTGGCAGGGCGGTACGCTGAAGCTTTCTTT
NA TRBD1 TRBJ2-6 TRBV28 CASRHTGGSGANVLTF TGTGCCAGCAGACATACAGGGGGATCTGGGGCCAACGTCCTGACTTTC